Sequencing of this T cell receptor (beta chain) was carried out in a study of cytomegalovirus exposure and HLA in healthy donors. General study findings and limits: It was reported that the classifier diagnosed cytomegalovirus status with high specificity and sensitivity in both the original and validation cohorts. Many donors carried some public TCRs, although rarity characterized most TCR sequences. In vitro data verified three CMV-associated chains as specific for CMV antigens. Researchers counted about 150 TCR beta chains as cytomegalovirus-associated.

The CDR3 extends over 17 amino acids. Losses at the gene ends were 5 bases for V and 5 bases for J; bases not matched to a gene: 8. Germline V gives CDR1 SGHVS, CDR2 FNYEAQ. For this clone: Its antigen is undetermined.

The repertoire was sequenced with immunoSEQ multiplex PCR; TCRdb's copy has only in-frame clones and lacks some. The data contain about 110,000 clones, nearly 97% of them singletons. The chain carries TRBV7-6 and TRBJ1-6; 11 bases fit TRBD1. The sequence was obtained from a woman between 18 and 29 years old in good health and CMV-seronegative. Sequencing was done on a sample of PBMCs. CDR3 protein: CASSLGTGGMNNSPLHF. Here the CDR3 DNA reads TGTGCCAGCAGCCTAGGGACAGGGGGAATGAATAATTCACCCCTCCACTTT.